The 21 T cell receptor beta chains reported below all come from one sample, sequenced in a study of blood T cells in healthy people across ages. It was with a sample-barcoded 5' primer and a J-beta primer mix that a second PCR of roughly 7 to 12 cycles was run. TCRdb re-analysed the 5' RACE reads in MiXCR, keeping a single row per CDR3 protein. The sample records about 780,000 distinct CDR3 sequences, more than 35% being singletons. Input material: blood. These TCRs come from a man at least 80 years old in good health.

The chain employs TRBV7-2 and TRBJ2-7; D is possibly TRBD1 (6 bases). The CDR3 loop spans 16 amino acids. Per germline, CDR1 SGHTA and CDR2 FQGNSA. V gave up 2 bases and J gave up 7 bases, with 21 bases separating them. CDR3 nucleotides: TGTGCCAGCAGCTTATATTCTCGGGCAGGGGCTGGGGAGCAGTACTTC. Its translation is CASSLYSRAGAGEQYF. Supplemented by reference TRBV7-2 and TRBJ2-7, the full variable domain reads GAGVSQSPSNKVTEKGKDVELRCDPISGHTALYWYRQSLGQGLEFLIYFQGNSAPDKSGLPSDRFSAERTGGSVSTLTIQRTQQEDSAVYLCASSLYSRAGAGEQYFGPGTRLTVT.

This clonotype has more than one count but fewer than ten. The rearrangement joins TRBV7-2 to TRBJ2-5; D tentatively reads TRBD1 or TRBD2 (5 bases each). Judging by the DNA end, TRBJ2-7 fits better; the J call may be wrong. The CDR3 is made up of 13 amino acids. The germline gives CDR1 SGHTA, CDR2 FQGNSA. CDR3 DNA: TGTGCCAGCAGCTTCGAAACGGGGCGCGAGCAGTACTTC. It specifies CASSFETGREQYF.

The CDR3 reads CATSRDPGADNSPLHF. For the CDR3, the DNA is TGTGCCACCAGCAGAGATCCGGGGGCGGATAATTCACCCCTCCACTTT. The chain uses TRBV15 and TRBJ1-6; possibly TRBD1 for D (6 bases). The CDR3 totals 16 residues. From germline, CDR1 is LNHNV and CDR2 YYDKDF (reference sequence). Deletions cut 0 bases from V and 5 bases from J, with 11 bases between. Combining the CDR3 with reference TRBV15 and TRBJ1-6 gives the whole variable domain DAMVIQNPRYQVTQFGKPVTLSCSQTLNHNVMYWYQQKSSQAPKLLFHYYDKDFNNEADTPDNFQSRRPNTSFCFLDIRSPGLGDTAMYLCATSRDPGADNSPLHFGNGTRLTVT.

The rearrangement links TRBV4-2 to TRBJ2-1; D call uncertain. V dropped 4 bases and J dropped 8 bases, with 9 bases sitting between them. The CDR3 consists of 12 residues. From germline, CDR1 is LGHNA and CDR2 YNFKEQ. Here the CDR3 reads CASSPRKDEQFF. CDR3 DNA sequence: TGTGCCAGCAGCCCGCGAAAGGATGAGCAGTTCTTC.

Remarks on this clonotype: This could be a read error, since a much larger clone is one nucleotide away. The rearrangement uses TRBV5-1 and TRBJ2-7; 8 positions agree with TRBD1. The CDR3 has 16 residues. Germline loops: CDR1 SGHRS, CDR2 YFSETQ. Here the CDR3 DNA reads TGCGCCAGCAGCTTGGAGGGACAGGCCAGCTCCTACGGGCAGTACTTC. It yields the protein CASSLEGQASSYGQYF.

The J gene is TRBJ2-5, the V gene TRBV6-5, with D perhaps being TRBD1 or TRBD2 (5 bases each). Trimming removed 0 bases at V and 11 bases at J, with 19 bases between. This CDR3 region has 15 residues. Per germline, CDR1 MNHEY and CDR2 SVGAGI. The DNA for the CDR3 is TGTGCCAGCAGTTACTCTGGGGGAACCTACAATGAGCAGTACTTC. Its translation is CASSYSGGTYNEQYF.

This clonotype was observed a handful of times. The chain uses TRBV4-2 and TRBJ2-7; TRBD1 matches 7 bases. V dropped 2 bases and J dropped 1; count of bases not matched to a gene: 5. The CDR3 has 15 residues. Germline CDR1 is LGHNA and CDR2 is YNFKEQ. Here the CDR3 DNA reads TGTGCCAGCAGCCAACGACAGGGTACATCCTACGAGCAGTACTTC. Translation gives CASSQRQGTSYEQYF.

This clonotype was detected many times. The rearrangement links TRBV4-2 to TRBJ2-5, with 7 bases lining up with TRBD2. The CDR3 is made up of 14 amino acids. In germline, CDR1 is LGHNA, CDR2 YNFKEQ. J was trimmed by 2 bases and V by 1 base; bases with no gene match: 1. The CDR3 DNA sequence: TGTGCCAGCAGCCAAGGGGGGGGTCAAGAGACCCAGTACTTC. This translates into CASSQGGGQETQYF.

Turning to this clonotype: This may be a read error: a much more frequent sequence differs by one nucleotide. The CDR3 loop is CASSLLATGVETQYF. The CDR3 DNA is TGTGCCAGCAGTTTGTTAGCGACAGGAGTGGAGACCCAGTACTTC. The chain links TRBV27 to TRBJ2-5; D perhaps matches TRBD1 (6 bases). The V gene's germline CDR1 is MNHEY and CDR2 SMNVEV (reference sequence). The CDR3 covers 15 residues. Trimming cost V 3 bases and J 5 bases, with 16 bases left between them.

This rearrangement joins TRBV7-3 to TRBJ2-5, with D unresolved. The CDR3 sequence is 15 residues long. Between the trimmed V and J ends, which lost 3 bases and 5 bases, there was a span of 16 bases. CDR1 and CDR2 from the germline V gene are SGHTA and FQGTGA. The CDR3 loop reads CASSFGSFYGETQYF. Written as DNA, the CDR3 is TGTGCCAGCAGCTTTGGAAGCTTTTACGGGGAGACCCAGTACTTC.

This clonotype was recorded a few times. The V and J genes are TRBV7-2 and TRBJ1-1; a possible D gene is TRBD1 (5 bases). There are 15 residues in the CDR3. V was clipped by 6 bases and J by 4 bases, with 18 bases between them. Germline V lookup: CDR1 SGHTA, CDR2 FQGNSA. The CDR3: CASSKQVKWSTEAFF. In nucleotides, the CDR3 is TGTGCCAGCAGTAAACAGGTAAAGTGGAGCACTGAAGCTTTCTTT.

A word on this clonotype: The junction and the germline gene differ at one end; a read error may be behind it. This chain joins TRBV4-2 and TRBJ2-4; 12 bases map to TRBD2. CDR1 and CDR2 (germline): LGHNA, YNFKEQ. CDR3 length: 15 amino acids. The CDR3 region is CVSSQEGTSGNIQYF. In nucleotides, the CDR3 is TGTGTCAGCAGCCAAGAGGGGACTAGCGGGAACATTCAGTACTTC.

With respect to this clonotype: Being one base from a much bigger clone, this may be a read error. The J gene is TRBJ2-1, the V gene TRBV11-1; TRBD2 might be the D (5 bases). The CDR3 is made up of 18 amino acids. Trimming shortened V by 0 bases and J by 0 bases, and 15 bases separated the two germline ends. Germline loops: CDR1 SGHAT, CDR2 FQDESV (reference sequence). Here the CDR3 reads CASSLANERSRSYNEQFF. The CDR3 DNA sequence: TGTGCCAGCAGCTTAGCAAATGAGCGGAGTCGCTCCTACAATGAGCAGTTCTTC.

This clonotype has just a few counts. V gene TRBV20-1 combines with J gene TRBJ1-5, with 11 bases identical to TRBD1. Germline V gene lookup returns CDR1 DFQATT and CDR2 SNEGSKA (reference sequence). The trim removed 0 bases at V and 5 bases at J, leaving 3 bases unmatched. The CDR3 is made up of 15 amino acids. CDR3 DNA sequence: TGCAGTGCTAGAGATTCGGGACAGGGGGATCAGCCCCAGCATTTT. Its protein product is CSARDSGQGDQPQHF.

The chain has TRBV10-3 and TRBJ2-3, with D perhaps TRBD1 or TRBD2 (5 bases each). Trimming shortened V by 8 bases and J by 4 bases, and 22 bases separated the two germline ends. The CDR3 extends over 16 amino acids. Looked up from germline, CDR1 is ENHRY and CDR2 is SYGVKD. CDR3 nucleotide sequence: TGTGCCATCTCCGCAGTGGGGGTGGAAACCCCAGATACGCAGTATTTT. Residues: CAISAVGVETPDTQYF.

This clonotype was seen more than once but under ten times. The J gene is TRBJ2-1, the V gene TRBV11-2, with 9 bases lining up with TRBD2. V dropped 0 bases and J dropped 7; count of bases not matched to a gene: 10. The CDR3 has 17 residues. CDR1 and CDR2 (germline): SGHAT, FQNNGV. CDR3 residues: CASSLEAGGLKWNEQFF. In DNA, the CDR3 is TGTGCCAGCAGCTTAGAAGCGGGGGGTCTGAAATGGAATGAGCAGTTCTTC.

This sequence joins TRBV20-1 and TRBJ2-1, with D hard to call. V was shortened by 4 bases and J by 2 bases, with 9 bases between the two germline ends. Per the germline V gene, CDR1 is DFQATT and CDR2 is SNEGSKA (reference sequence). This CDR3 is 13 amino acids long. The CDR3 bases are TGCAGTGCTACTCCCCCTACCTACAATGAGCAGTTCTTC. Amino acids: CSATPPTYNEQFF.

The rearrangement joins TRBV2 to TRBJ2-3; no clear D gene. The CDR3 sequence is 15 residues long. V shed 5 bases and J shed 2 bases, with 14 bases lying between them. Germline V gene sequence: CDR1 SNHLY, CDR2 FYNNEI. The CDR3 here is CASSRLTPLTDTQYF. CDR3 bases: TGTGCCAGCAGTCGACTCACCCCCCTCACAGATACGCAGTATTTT. Drawing the rest from reference TRBV2 and TRBJ2-3, the complete variable domain is EPEVTQTPSHQVTQMGQEVILRCVPISNHLYFYWYRQILGQKVEFLVSFYNNEISEKSEIFDDQFSVERPDGSNFTLKIRSTKLEDSAMYFCASSRLTPLTDTQYFGPGTRLTVL.

This clonotype turned up a few times. This chain joins TRBV4-1 and TRBJ1-2; D gene ambiguous. The CDR3 is 18 amino acids. Germline V gives CDR1 MGHRA, CDR2 YSYEKL. The germline V and J ends were trimmed by 2 bases and 5 bases, with 24 bases remaining between them. CDR3 sequence: CASSQHVGSRTGDYGYTF. DNA for the CDR3: TGCGCCAGCAGCCAACACGTGGGTTCTAGGACTGGAGATTATGGCTACACCTTC.

V gene TRBV13 combines with J gene TRBJ1-1; TRBD1 matches 7 bases. CDR3 length: 16 amino acids. Germline lookup yields CDR1 PRHDT and CDR2 FYEKMQ (reference sequence). V was clipped by 4 bases and J by 2 bases; unmatched bases: 10. This CDR3 is CASSSQGGTVNTEAFF. For the CDR3, the DNA is TGTGCCAGCAGCTCCCAGGGGGGTACAGTTAACACTGAAGCTTTCTTT.

The table lists this clonotype with many counts. The rearrangement uses TRBV11-3 and TRBJ2-5; 10 positions match TRBD1. With 5 bases clipped from V and 4 bases from J, the junction kept 7 bases outside the gene matches. From germline, CDR1 is SGHNT and CDR2 YENEEA. The CDR3 is made up of 15 amino acids. The CDR3 here is CASSRTGGEGETQYF. The CDR3 DNA reads TGTGCCAGCAGCCGGACAGGGGGTGAGGGAGAGACCCAGTACTTC.